Each of the 7 T cell receptor beta chains below was sequenced from the same sample in a study of T cell responses to AZD1222 COVID-19 vaccine. The table came from immunoSEQ multiplex PCR; TCRdb's copy has only in-frame clones and leaves some out. The sample yields about 150,000 clones, approximately 83% seen once. The sample in question was peripheral blood, obtained on day 0 of AZD1222 vaccination. These receptors originate from an adult in good health.

This clone was recorded a few times. The chain recombines TRBV12-3 or TRBV12-4 with TRBJ2-3; TRBD2 is a possible D gene (5 bases). With 7 bases removed from V and 5 bases from J, the gap between germline ends came to 7 bases. CDR3 length equals 11 residues. As DNA, the CDR3 is TGTGCCAGCAACGAGGGAGATACGCAGTATTTT. Translating it yields CASNEGDTQYF.

V and J are TRBV29-1 and TRBJ1-1; weak D call: TRBD1 (5 bases). Germline V gene data show CDR1 as SQVTM and CDR2 as ANQGSEA. V was pared by 0 bases and J by 1 base, with 9 bases between. The CDR3 sequence is 14 residues long. The CDR3 bases are TGCAGCGTTGAAGATGTGGGGGAGAACACTGAAGCTTTCTTT. Translation gives CSVEDVGENTEAFF.

The chain uses TRBV28 and TRBJ2-7; 8 bases line up with TRBD1. CDR3 length: 17 amino acids. Germline assignment: CDR1 MDHEN and CDR2 SYDVKM. V shed 3 bases and J 3 bases; nucleotides not matched to a gene: 13. CDR3 amino acids: CASSFSSWDRRRYEQYF. The CDR3 DNA reads as TGTGCCAGCAGTTTTTCGTCTTGGGACAGGCGCCGCTACGAGCAGTACTTC. Combining the CDR3 with reference TRBV28 and TRBJ2-7 gives the whole variable domain DVKVTQSSRYLVKRTGEKVFLECVQDMDHENMFWYRQDPGLGLRLIYFSYDVKMKEKGDIPEGYSVSREKKERFSLILESASTNQTSMYLCASSFSSWDRRRYEQYFGPGTRLTVT.

This clone was counted only a few times. The chain is built from TRBV3-1 (or the pseudogene TRBV3-2) and TRBJ1-2; 10 nucleotides line up with TRBD1. From germline, CDR1 is LGHDT and CDR2 YNNKEL (reference sequence). V shed 4 bases and J 7 bases; nucleotides not matched to a gene: 3. This CDR3 spans 13 amino acids. CDR3 amino acids: CASSLGQGVGYTF. CDR3 coding DNA: TGTGCCAGCAGCCTCGGACAGGGGGTTGGCTACACCTTC.

The chain uses TRBV19 and TRBJ2-5, with 7 positions matching TRBD2. The germline CDR1 and CDR2 sequences are LNHDA and SQIVND (reference sequence). The CDR3 runs 14 residues. V gave up 1 base and J gave up 5 bases; unmatched junction bases: 4. The CDR3 protein is CASSIGSGMETQYF. Written as DNA, the CDR3 is TGTGCCAGTAGTATAGGGAGCGGGATGGAGACCCAGTACTTC.

CDR3 in DNA: TGTGCCAGCAGTTTCCCAGGGGTAACTGAAGCTTTCTTT. Its translation: CASSFPGVTEAFF. V is TRBV12-3 or TRBV12-4 and J is TRBJ1-1; possible D gene TRBD1, 6 bases. The CDR3 length is 13 residues. The ends were cut back, 3 bases at V and 5 bases at J, with 10 bases in the middle.

The CDR3 protein is CASSLGFQHSNQPQHF. Written as DNA, the CDR3 is TGTGCCAGCAGCTTAGGATTCCAGCATAGCAATCAGCCCCAGCATTTT. The chain couples TRBV7-2 to TRBJ1-5; no clear D gene. The V end was cut by 1 base, the J end by 0 bases, with 10 bases between. Germline-derived CDR1 and CDR2 are SGHTA and FQGNSA. The CDR3 consists of 16 residues.